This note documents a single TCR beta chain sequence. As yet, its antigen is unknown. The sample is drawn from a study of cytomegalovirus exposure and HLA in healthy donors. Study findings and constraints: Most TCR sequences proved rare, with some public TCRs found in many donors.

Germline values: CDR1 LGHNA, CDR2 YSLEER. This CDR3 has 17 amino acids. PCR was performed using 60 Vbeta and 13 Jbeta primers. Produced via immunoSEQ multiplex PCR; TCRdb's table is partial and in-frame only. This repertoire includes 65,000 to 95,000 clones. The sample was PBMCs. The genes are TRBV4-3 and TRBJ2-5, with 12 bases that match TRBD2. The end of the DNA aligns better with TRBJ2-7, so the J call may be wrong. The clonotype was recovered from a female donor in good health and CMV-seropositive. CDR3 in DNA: TGCGCCAGCAGCCCAACAATTGCTCTAGCGGGAGGGGGCGAGCAGTACTTC. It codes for CASSPTIALAGGGEQYF.